Presented here are 18 T cell receptor beta chains from one specimen sequenced in a study of cytotoxic CD8 clonotypes in ibrutinib-treated CLL (dated by TCRdb to the early 2020s). The time point label for this specimen denotes: 24 months on ibrutinib. The method behind the library was the immunoSEQ multiplex PCR assay. The source is immuneACCESS, and TCRdb retained only in-frame sequences with V and J called. Part of the clones is not carried over; for the studies checked, unresolved V genes explain less than half of this, and the remainder is unexplained. A total of 250,000 or so clones appear in this sample, less than 75% of them only once. The ten largest make up 15% of the sample. The sample here was PBMCs, taken after 24 months of ibrutinib treatment. The receptors were gathered from a human donor with chronic lymphocytic leukemia.

This clone was seen a single time. The chain joins TRBV27 to TRBJ2-3, with 7 bases fitting TRBD1. Germline CDR1 and CDR2: MNHEY and SMNVEV (reference sequence). V shed 3 bases and J 1 base; nucleotides not matched to a gene: 7. The CDR3 is 16 amino acids. The CDR3 DNA is TGTGCCAGCAGTTTCATTAAAGGGGGCGGCACAGATACGCAGTATTTT. It specifies CASSFIKGGGTDTQYF.

The genes are TRBV29-1 and TRBJ2-1; a possible D gene is TRBD2 (5 bases). CDR3 size: 13 residues. V lost 6 bases and J 2 bases, leaving 11 bases between the germline ends. The germline V gene encodes CDR1 SQVTM and CDR2 ANQGSEA. In DNA, the CDR3 is TGCAGCGTACAAAGGGAGCCCTACAATGAGCAGTTCTTC. Its protein is CSVQREPYNEQFF.

J is TRBJ2-1 and V is TRBV25-1, with 10 bases identical to TRBD2. The trim removed 4 bases at V and 5 bases at J, leaving 11 bases unmatched. Germline CDR1 reads MGHDK; CDR2 reads SYGVNS. The CDR3 is made up of 17 amino acids. As DNA, the CDR3 is TGTGCCAGCAGTGCGATGATCCCTGGACTAGCGGACAATGAGCAGTTCTTC. Encoded protein: CASSAMIPGLADNEQFF.

This clone has only a few counts. DNA for the CDR3: TGTGCCAGCAGCTTACTTGGGGAGACCCAGTACTTC. It specifies CASSLLGETQYF. The chain is built from TRBV7-3 and TRBJ2-5; D is uncertain. V was pared by 2 bases and J by 5 bases, with 6 bases between. This CDR3 is built from 12 residues. Germline CDR1 SGHTA, CDR2 FQGTGA. The full variable domain, completed using reference TRBV7-3 and TRBJ2-5, is GAGVSQTPSNKVTEKGKYVELRCDPISGHTALYWYRQSLGQGPEFLIYFQGTGAADDSGLPNDRFFAVRPEGSVSTLKIQRTERGDSAVYLCASSLLGETQYFGPGTRLLVL.

This sequence joins TRBV11-3 and TRBJ2-1, with 11 bases fitting TRBD1. Germline CDR1 SGHNT, CDR2 YENEEA. V lost 5 bases and J lost 6; bases outside the gene matches: 6. The CDR3 runs 15 residues. This CDR3 reads CASSPGQGALNEQFF. The CDR3 bases are TGTGCCAGCAGCCCCGGACAGGGGGCGCTCAATGAGCAGTTCTTC.

The chain has TRBV4-1 and TRBJ2-1; TRBD1 might be the D (7 bases). The length of the CDR3 is 17 residues. V was clipped by 0 bases and J by 10 bases, with 22 bases between them. CDR1 is MGHRA, CDR2 YSYEKL, per germline. The CDR3 DNA reads as TGCGCCAGCAGCCAAGATTTTGGGCAGGGGGGCCGATGGGAGCAGTTCTTC. This encodes CASSQDFGQGGRWEQFF.

V and J are TRBV23-1 and TRBJ1-5; D may be TRBD1 (5 bases). TRBV23-1 is given ORF status, its function remaining uncertain. Between the trimmed V and J ends, which lost 0 bases and 0 bases, there was a span of 12 bases. The CDR3 sequence is 17 residues long. CDR3 residues: CASSQSVPGYSNQPQHF. CDR3 bases: TGCGCCAGCAGTCAATCGGTTCCAGGGTATAGCAATCAGCCCCAGCATTTT.

V gene TRBV6-6 combines with J gene TRBJ2-3, with D unclear. The CDR3 is 13 amino acids. V lost 6 bases and J lost 1, with 8 bases in between. Germline CDR1 reads MNHNY; CDR2 reads SVGAGI (reference sequence). This chain's CDR3 is CASRGLGTDTQYF. In DNA, the CDR3 is TGTGCCAGCAGAGGATTGGGCACAGATACGCAGTATTTT.

This clone was seen a single time. The chain recombines TRBV15 with TRBJ1-1; D possibly corresponds to TRBD1 (6 bases). The CDR3 runs 14 residues. Germline V gene lookup returns CDR1 LNHNV and CDR2 YYDKDF (reference sequence). V dropped 1 base and J dropped 1 base, with 7 bases sitting between them. The CDR3 here is CATSRGGGNTEAFF. The DNA of the CDR3 is TGTGCCACCAGCAGAGGAGGGGGGAACACTGAAGCTTTCTTT.

CDR3 region: CAWSPPGSTSYEQYF. CDR3 nucleotides: TGTGCCTGGAGCCCCCCCGGGAGTACATCCTACGAGCAGTACTTC. The rearrangement uses TRBV30 and TRBJ2-7; D is perhaps TRBD2 (6 bases). Looked up from germline, CDR1 is GTSNPN and CDR2 is SVGIG (reference sequence). The CDR3 covers 15 residues. V was clipped by 3 bases and J by 1 base, with 16 bases between them.

This clone was detected only a few times. CDR3 in DNA: TGTGCCAGTAGGACCTCCCTATTTGACGAGCAGTTCTTC. It is translated as CASRTSLFDEQFF. The V gene is TRBV19, the J gene TRBJ2-1; D ambiguous. This CDR3 has 13 residues. The V gene's germline CDR1 is LNHDA and CDR2 SQIVND (reference sequence). The germline V and J ends were trimmed by 6 bases and 10 bases, with 16 bases remaining between them.

The CDR3 spells CASSEEGAKTEAFF. The DNA for the CDR3 is TGTGCCAGCAGTGAGGAGGGGGCGAAGACTGAAGCTTTCTTT. J is TRBJ1-1 and V is TRBV6-1; TRBD1 agrees at 7 bases. Germline V CDR1 and CDR2: MNHNS, SASEGT. CDR3 length: 14 amino acids. After removal of 3 bases from V and 5 bases from J, the junction contained 6 bases not matched to a gene.

This rearrangement joins TRBV6-1 to TRBJ1-5, with 10 nucleotides matching TRBD1. This CDR3 region has 15 residues. Germline V gene lookup returns CDR1 MNHNS and CDR2 SASEGT. The junction had 4 bases not matched to a gene; V was cut back by 6 bases and J by 2 bases. This chain's CDR3 is CASRETGGRNQPQHF. CDR3 sequence (DNA): TGTGCCAGCAGAGAGACAGGGGGCCGCAATCAGCCCCAGCATTTT.

This sequence joins TRBV15 and TRBJ1-1; D unresolved. Germline V lookup: CDR1 LNHNV, CDR2 YYDKDF (reference sequence). The ends were cut back, 3 bases at V and 0 bases at J, with 5 bases in the middle. The CDR3 is 13 amino acids. The CDR3 DNA reads TGTGCCACCAGCAGGGTGATGAACACTGAAGCTTTCTTT. Its protein product is CATSRVMNTEAFF.

The chain employs TRBV6-5 and TRBJ2-1; 8 nucleotides align to TRBD2. Germline loops: CDR1 MNHEY, CDR2 SVGAGI. Unmatched junction bases numbered 6, after V lost 8 bases and J lost 9 bases. The CDR3 runs to 12 residues. CDR3 region: CASAGTRSEQFF. CDR3 DNA: TGTGCCAGCGCCGGGACTAGGAGTGAGCAGTTCTTC.

This chain uses TRBV27 with TRBJ1-1; maybe TRBD1 (5 bases). Germline V lookup: CDR1 MNHEY, CDR2 SMNVEV (reference sequence). This CDR3 is 13 amino acids long. Trimming took 5 bases from V and 11 from J, leaving 18 bases between them. Here the CDR3 DNA reads TGTGCCAGCAGTCCCACAGGCTCGACGGTTGCTTTCTTT. Its protein is CASSPTGSTVAFF.

The chain employs TRBV27 and TRBJ2-2, with TRBD2 matching 7 bases. V gave up 3 bases and J gave up 6 bases; unmatched junction bases: 7. Germline values: CDR1 MNHEY, CDR2 SMNVEV (reference sequence). The length of the CDR3 is 15 residues. The CDR3: CASSLGGRAAGELFF. The CDR3 DNA follows: TGTGCCAGCAGTTTGGGGGGGAGGGCCGCCGGGGAGCTGTTTTTT.

This clone has a handful of counts. V gene TRBV15 combines with J gene TRBJ2-6; D not certain. Germline CDR1 reads LNHNV; CDR2 reads YYDKDF (reference sequence). This CDR3 has 14 amino acids. V dropped 2 bases and J dropped 1 base, with 3 bases sitting between them. The CDR3 loop is CATSRTSGANVLTF. The CDR3 DNA reads as TGTGCCACCAGCAGAACATCTGGGGCCAACGTCCTGACTTTC.